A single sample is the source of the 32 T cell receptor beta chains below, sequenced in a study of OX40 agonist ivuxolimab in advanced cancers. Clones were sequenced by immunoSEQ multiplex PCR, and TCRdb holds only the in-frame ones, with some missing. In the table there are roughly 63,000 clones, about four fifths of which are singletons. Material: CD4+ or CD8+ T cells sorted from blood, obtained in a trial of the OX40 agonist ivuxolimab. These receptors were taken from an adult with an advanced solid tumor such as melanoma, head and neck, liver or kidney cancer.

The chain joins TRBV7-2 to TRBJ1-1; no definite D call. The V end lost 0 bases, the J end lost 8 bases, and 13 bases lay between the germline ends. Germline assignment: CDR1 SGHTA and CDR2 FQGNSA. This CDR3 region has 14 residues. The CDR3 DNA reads TGTGCCAGCAGCTTAGCCCACAGTACGAGAGAAGCTTTCTTT. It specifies CASSLAHSTREAFF.

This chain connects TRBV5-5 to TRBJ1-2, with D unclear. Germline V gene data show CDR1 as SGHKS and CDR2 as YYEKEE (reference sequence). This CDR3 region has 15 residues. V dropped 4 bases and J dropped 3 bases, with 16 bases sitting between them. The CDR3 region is CASSPVPDGYYGYTF. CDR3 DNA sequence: TGTGCCAGCAGCCCCGTACCCGACGGCTACTATGGCTACACCTTC.

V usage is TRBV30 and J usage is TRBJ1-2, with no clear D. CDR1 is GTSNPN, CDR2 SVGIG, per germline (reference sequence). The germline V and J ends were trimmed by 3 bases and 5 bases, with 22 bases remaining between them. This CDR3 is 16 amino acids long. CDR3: CAWSLLSGGDLYGYTF. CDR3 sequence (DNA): TGTGCCTGGAGCCTTCTGTCCGGCGGGGATTTGTATGGCTACACCTTC.

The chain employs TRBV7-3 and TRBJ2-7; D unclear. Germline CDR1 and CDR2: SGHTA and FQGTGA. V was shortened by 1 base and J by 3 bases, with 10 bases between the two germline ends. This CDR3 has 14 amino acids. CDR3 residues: CASSLMQTDYEQYF. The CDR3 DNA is TGTGCCAGCAGCTTAATGCAGACCGACTACGAGCAGTACTTC.

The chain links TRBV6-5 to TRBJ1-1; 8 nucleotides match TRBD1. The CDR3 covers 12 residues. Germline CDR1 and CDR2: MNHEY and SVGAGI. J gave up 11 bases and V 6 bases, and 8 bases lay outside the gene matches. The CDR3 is CASSRGQGRAFF. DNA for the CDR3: TGTGCCAGCAGCCGAGGACAGGGAAGGGCTTTCTTT.

The CDR3, as DNA: TGTGCCAGCAGTTTAGGGCAGGGGGTCCCGACCCAGCATTTT. Translating it yields CASSLGQGVPTQHF. The genes are TRBV28 and TRBJ1-5; 7 bases match TRBD1. This CDR3 is 14 amino acids long. Losses at the gene ends were 2 bases for V and 11 bases for J; bases not matched to a gene: 9. Germline lookup yields CDR1 MDHEN and CDR2 SYDVKM.

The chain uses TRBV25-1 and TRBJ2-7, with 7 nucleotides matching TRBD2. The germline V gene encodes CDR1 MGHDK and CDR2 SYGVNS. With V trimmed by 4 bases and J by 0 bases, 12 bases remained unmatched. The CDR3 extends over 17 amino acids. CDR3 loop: CASSALQGTGGSYEQYF. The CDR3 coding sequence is TGTGCCAGCAGTGCGCTTCAAGGTACGGGGGGCTCCTACGAGCAGTACTTC.

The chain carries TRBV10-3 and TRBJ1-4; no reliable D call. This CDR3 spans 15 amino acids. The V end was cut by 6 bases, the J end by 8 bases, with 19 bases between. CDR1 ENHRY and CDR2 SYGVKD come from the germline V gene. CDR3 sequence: CAISGSDKSDEKLFF. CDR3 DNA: TGTGCCATCAGCGGGAGTGACAAGTCGGACGAAAAACTGTTTTTT.

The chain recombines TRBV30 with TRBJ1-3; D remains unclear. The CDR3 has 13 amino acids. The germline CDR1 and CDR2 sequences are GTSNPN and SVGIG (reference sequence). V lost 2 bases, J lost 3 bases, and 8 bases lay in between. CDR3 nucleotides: TGTGCCTGGAGTCCAGACATTGGAAACACCATATATTTT. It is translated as CAWSPDIGNTIYF.

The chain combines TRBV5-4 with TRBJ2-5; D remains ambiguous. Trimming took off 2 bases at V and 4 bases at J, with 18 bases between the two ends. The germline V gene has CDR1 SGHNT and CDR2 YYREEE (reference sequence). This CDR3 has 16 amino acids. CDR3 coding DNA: TGTGCCAGCAGCTTACGAACTACCGGGCCCCGAGAGACCCAGTACTTC. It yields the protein CASSLRTTGPRETQYF.

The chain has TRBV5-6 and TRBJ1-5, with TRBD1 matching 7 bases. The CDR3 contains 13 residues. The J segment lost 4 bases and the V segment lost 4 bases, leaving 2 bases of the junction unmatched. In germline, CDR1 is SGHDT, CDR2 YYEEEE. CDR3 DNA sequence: TGTGCCAGCAGCCGGGACAGTAATCAGCCCCAGCATTTT. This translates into CASSRDSNQPQHF.

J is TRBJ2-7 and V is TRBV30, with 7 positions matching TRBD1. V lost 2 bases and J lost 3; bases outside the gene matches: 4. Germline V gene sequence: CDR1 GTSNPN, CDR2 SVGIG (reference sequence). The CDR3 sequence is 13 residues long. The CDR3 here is CAWSTGQNYEQYF. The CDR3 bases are TGTGCCTGGAGTACGGGACAGAACTACGAGCAGTACTTC.

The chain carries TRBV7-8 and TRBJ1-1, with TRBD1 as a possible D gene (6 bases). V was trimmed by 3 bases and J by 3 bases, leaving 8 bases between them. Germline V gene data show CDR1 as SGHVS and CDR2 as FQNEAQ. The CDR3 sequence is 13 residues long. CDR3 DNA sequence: TGTGCCAGCAGCTTTGGACAGTACACTGAAGCTTTCTTT. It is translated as CASSFGQYTEAFF.

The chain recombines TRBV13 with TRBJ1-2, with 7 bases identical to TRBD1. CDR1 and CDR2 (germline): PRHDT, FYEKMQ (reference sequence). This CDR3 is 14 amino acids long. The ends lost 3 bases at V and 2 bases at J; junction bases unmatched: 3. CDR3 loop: CASSFGTANYGYTF. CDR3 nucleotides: TGTGCCAGCAGCTTTGGGACAGCGAACTATGGCTACACCTTC.

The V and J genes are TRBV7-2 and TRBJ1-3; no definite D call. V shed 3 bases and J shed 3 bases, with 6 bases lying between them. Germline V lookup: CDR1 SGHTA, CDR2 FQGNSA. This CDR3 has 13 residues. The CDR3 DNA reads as TGTGCCAGCAGCTTCTGGAATGGAAACACCATATATTTT. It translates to CASSFWNGNTIYF.

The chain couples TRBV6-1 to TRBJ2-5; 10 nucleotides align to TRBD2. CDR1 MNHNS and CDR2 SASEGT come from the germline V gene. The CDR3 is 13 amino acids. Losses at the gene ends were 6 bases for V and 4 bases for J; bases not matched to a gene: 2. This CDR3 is CASRPSGGETQYF. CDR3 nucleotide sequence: TGTGCCAGCAGACCTAGCGGGGGAGAGACCCAGTACTTC.

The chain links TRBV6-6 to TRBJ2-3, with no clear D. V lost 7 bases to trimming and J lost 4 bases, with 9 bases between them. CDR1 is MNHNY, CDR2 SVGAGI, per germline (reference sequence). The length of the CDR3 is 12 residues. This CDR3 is CASISQADTQYF. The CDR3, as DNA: TGTGCCAGCATTAGTCAGGCAGATACGCAGTATTTT.

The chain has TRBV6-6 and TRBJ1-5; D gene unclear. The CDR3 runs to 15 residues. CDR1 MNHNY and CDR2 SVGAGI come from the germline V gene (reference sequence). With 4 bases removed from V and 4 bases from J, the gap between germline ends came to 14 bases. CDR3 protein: CASSFPGHSNQPQHF. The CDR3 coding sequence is TGTGCCAGCAGTTTTCCGGGCCATTCAAATCAGCCCCAGCATTTT.

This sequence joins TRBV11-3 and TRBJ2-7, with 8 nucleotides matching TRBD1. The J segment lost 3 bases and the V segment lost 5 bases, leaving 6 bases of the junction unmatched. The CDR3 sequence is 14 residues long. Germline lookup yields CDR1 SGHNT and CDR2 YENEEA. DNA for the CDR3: TGTGCCAGCAGCCCCGGGACAGGCCGCTACGAGCAGTACTTC. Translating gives CASSPGTGRYEQYF.

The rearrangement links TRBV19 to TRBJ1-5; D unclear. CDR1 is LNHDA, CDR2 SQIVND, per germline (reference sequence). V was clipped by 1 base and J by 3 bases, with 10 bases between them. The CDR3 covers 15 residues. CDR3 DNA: TGTGCCAGTAGTATAGGGCAGGCGTACAATCAGCCCCAGCATTTT. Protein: CASSIGQAYNQPQHF.

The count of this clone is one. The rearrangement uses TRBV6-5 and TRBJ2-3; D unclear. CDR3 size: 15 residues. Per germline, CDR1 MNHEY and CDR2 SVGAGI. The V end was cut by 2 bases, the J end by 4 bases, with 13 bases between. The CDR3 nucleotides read TGTGCCAGCAGTTACCAGCCCACGCTTTCAGATACGCAGTATTTT. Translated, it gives CASSYQPTLSDTQYF.

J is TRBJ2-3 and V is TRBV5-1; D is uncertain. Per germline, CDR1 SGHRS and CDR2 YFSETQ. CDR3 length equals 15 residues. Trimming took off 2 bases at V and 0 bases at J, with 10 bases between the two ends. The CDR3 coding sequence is TGCGCCAGCAGCTTAGCACATGCTAGCACAGATACGCAGTATTTT. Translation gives CASSLAHASTDTQYF.

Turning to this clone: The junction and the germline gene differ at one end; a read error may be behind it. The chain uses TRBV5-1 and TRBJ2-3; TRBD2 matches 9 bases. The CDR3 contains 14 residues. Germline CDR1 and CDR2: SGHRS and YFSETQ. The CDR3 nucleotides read TGCGCCAGCAGTAGCGGGGGTCCCGACCGCTCCCTTGCTTTT. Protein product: CASSSGGPDRSLAF.

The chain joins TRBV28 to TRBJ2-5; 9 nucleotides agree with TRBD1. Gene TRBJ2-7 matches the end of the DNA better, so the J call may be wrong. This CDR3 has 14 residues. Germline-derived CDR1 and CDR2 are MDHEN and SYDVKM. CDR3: CASSTGTGTDEQYF. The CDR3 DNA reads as TGTGCCAGCAGTACCGGGACAGGGACCGACGAGCAGTACTTC.

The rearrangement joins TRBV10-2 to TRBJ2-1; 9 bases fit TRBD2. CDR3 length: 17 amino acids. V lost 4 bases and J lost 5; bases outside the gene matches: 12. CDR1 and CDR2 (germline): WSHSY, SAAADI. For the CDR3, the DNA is TGCGCCAGCAGTGGAGCACGGGGGGAGCGGGGGGACAATGAGCAGTTCTTC. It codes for CASSGARGERGDNEQFF.

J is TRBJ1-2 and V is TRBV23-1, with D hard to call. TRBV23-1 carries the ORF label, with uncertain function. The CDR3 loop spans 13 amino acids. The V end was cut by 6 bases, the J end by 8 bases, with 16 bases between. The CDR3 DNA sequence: TGCGCCAGCAGAATCGAGGTGGCGGTAGGCTACACCTTC. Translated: CASRIEVAVGYTF.

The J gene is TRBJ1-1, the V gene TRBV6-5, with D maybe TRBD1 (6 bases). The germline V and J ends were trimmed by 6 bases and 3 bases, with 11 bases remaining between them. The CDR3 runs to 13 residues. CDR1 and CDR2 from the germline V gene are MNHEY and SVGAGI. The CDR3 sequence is CASSLYRDTEAFF. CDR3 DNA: TGTGCCAGCAGCCTATACAGGGACACTGAAGCTTTCTTT.

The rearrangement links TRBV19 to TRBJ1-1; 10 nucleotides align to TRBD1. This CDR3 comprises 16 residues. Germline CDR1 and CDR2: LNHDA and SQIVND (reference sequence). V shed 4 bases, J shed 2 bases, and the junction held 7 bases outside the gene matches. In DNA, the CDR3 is TGTGCCAGTAGTACAGGGACAGGGGATGGCAACACTGAAGCTTTCTTT. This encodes CASSTGTGDGNTEAFF.

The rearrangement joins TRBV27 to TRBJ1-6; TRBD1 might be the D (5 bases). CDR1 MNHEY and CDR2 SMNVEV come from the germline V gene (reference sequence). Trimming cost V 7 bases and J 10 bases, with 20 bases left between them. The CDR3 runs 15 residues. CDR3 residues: CASTSHWGVGSPLHF. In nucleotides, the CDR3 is TGTGCCAGCACTTCCCACTGGGGGGTAGGGTCACCCCTCCACTTT.

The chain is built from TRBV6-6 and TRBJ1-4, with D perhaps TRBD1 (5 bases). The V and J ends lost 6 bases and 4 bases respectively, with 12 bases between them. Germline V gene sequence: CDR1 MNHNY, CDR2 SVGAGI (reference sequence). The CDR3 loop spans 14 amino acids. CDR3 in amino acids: CASSSGRFNEKLFF. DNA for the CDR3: TGTGCCAGCAGCTCGGGACGGTTTAATGAAAAACTGTTTTTT.

CDR3 sequence (DNA): TGTGCCAGCAGTTTTGGATCAAAATTGAACACTGAAGCTTTCTTT. It yields the protein CASSFGSKLNTEAFF. The rearrangement links TRBV28 to TRBJ1-1; unclear D gene. Trimming cost V 3 bases and J 0 bases, with 11 bases left between them. Germline values: CDR1 MDHEN, CDR2 SYDVKM. This CDR3 contains 15 residues. The whole variable domain, remainder taken from reference TRBV28 and TRBJ1-1, is DVKVTQSSRYLVKRTGEKVFLECVQDMDHENMFWYRQDPGLGLRLIYFSYDVKMKEKGDIPEGYSVSREKKERFSLILESASTNQTSMYLCASSFGSKLNTEAFFGQGTRLTVV.

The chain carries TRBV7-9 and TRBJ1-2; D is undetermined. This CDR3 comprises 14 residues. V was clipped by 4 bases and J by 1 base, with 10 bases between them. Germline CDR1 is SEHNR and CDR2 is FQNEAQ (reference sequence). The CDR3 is CASSWVGSNYGYTF. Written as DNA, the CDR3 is TGTGCCAGCAGCTGGGTTGGCAGTAACTATGGCTACACCTTC.